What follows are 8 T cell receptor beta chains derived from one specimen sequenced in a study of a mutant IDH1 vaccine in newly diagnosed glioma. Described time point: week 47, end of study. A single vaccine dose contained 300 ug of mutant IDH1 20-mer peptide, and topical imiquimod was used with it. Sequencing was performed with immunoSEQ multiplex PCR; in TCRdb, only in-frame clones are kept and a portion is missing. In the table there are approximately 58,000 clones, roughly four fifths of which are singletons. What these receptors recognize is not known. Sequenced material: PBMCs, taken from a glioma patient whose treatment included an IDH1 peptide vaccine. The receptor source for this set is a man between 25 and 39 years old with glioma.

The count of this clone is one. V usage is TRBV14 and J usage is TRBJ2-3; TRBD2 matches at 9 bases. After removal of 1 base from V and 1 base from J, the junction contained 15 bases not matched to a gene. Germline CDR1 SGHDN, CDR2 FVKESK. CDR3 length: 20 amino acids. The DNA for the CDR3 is TGTGCCAGCAGCCAAGGGAGTCGCGGGGGGGCCAAACTTGGCACAGATACGCAGTATTTT. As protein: CASSQGSRGGAKLGTDTQYF.

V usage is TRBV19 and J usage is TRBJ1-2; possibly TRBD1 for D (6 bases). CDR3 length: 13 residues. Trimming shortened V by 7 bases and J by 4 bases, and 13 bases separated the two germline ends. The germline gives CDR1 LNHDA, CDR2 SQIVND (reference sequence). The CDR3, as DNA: TGTGCCAGTAACCCGGGACACCTCTATGGCTACACCTTC. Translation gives CASNPGHLYGYTF. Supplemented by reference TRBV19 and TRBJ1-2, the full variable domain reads DGGITQSPKYLFRKEGQNVTLSCEQNLNHDAMYWYRQDPGQGLRLIYYSQIVNDFQKGDIAEGYSVSREKKESFPLTVTSAQKNPTAFYLCASNPGHLYGYTFGSGTRLTVV.

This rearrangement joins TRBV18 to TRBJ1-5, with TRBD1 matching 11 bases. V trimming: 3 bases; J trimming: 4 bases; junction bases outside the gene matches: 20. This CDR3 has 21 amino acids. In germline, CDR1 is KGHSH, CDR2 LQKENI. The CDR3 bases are TGTGCCAGCTCACCTTCGACGTGGACAGGGGGCTTTCTAACTGCTAATCAGCCCCAGCATTTT. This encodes CASSPSTWTGGFLTANQPQHF.

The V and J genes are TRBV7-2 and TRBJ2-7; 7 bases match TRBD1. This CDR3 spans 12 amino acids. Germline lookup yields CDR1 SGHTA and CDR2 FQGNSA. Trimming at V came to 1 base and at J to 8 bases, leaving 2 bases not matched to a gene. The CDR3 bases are TGTGCCAGCAGCTTAGGACAGGGACAGCAGTACTTC. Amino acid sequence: CASSLGQGQQYF.

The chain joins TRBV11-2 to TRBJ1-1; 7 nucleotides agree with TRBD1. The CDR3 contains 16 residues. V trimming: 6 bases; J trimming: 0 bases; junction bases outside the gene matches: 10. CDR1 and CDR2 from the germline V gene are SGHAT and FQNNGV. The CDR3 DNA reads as TGTGCCAGCAGGAGTATCGCCGGGACAGTGAACACTGAAGCTTTCTTT. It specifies CASRSIAGTVNTEAFF.

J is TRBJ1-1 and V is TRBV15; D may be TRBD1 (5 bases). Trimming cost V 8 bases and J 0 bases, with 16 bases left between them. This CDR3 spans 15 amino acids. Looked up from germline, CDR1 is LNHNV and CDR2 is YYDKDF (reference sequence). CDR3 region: CATSSWGGLNTEAFF. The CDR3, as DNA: TGTGCCACCTCTTCTTGGGGCGGACTGAACACTGAAGCTTTCTTT. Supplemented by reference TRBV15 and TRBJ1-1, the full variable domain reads DAMVIQNPRYQVTQFGKPVTLSCSQTLNHNVMYWYQQKSSQAPKLLFHYYDKDFNNEADTPDNFQSRRPNTSFCFLDIRSPGLGDTAMYLCATSSWGGLNTEAFFGQGTRLTVV.

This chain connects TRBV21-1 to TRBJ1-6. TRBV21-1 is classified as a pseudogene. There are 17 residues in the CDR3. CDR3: CASTRRRSGSYNSPLHF. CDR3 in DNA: TGTGCCAGCACTCGCCGGAGGTCGGGAAGCTATAATTCACCCCTCCACTTT.

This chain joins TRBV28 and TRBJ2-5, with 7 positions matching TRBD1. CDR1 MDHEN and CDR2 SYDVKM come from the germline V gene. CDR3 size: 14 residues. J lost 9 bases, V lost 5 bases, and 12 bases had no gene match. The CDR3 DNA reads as TGTGCCAGCAGTGGGGACAGACCGTGGGCGGCCCAGTACTTC. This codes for CASSGDRPWAAQYF.